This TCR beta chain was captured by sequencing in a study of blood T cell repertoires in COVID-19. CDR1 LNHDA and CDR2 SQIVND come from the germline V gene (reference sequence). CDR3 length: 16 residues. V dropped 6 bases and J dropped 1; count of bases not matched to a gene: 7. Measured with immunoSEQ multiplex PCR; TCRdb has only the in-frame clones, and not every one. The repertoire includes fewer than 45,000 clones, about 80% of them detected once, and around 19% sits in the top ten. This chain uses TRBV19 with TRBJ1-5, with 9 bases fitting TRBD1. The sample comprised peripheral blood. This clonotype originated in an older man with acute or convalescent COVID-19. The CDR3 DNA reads TGTGCCAGTAGGACAACCGGGACAGGGAGCAATCAGCCCCAGCATTTT. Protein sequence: CASRTTGTGSNQPQHF.